The 21 T cell receptor beta chains below come from one sample, sequenced in a study of blood T cell repertoires in COVID-19. Measured with immunoSEQ multiplex PCR; TCRdb has only the in-frame clones, and not every one. The data contain tens of thousands of clones, more than 75% of them singletons. The sample comprised peripheral blood. All receptors come from a human donor in a cohort sampled during active COVID-19.

The chain combines TRBV10-3 with TRBJ2-6; maybe TRBD1 (5 bases). This CDR3 has 17 amino acids. V was cut by 4 bases and J by 0 bases, with 13 bases left in between. CDR1 and CDR2 (germline): ENHRY, SYGVKD. The CDR3 loop reads CAISATDLGSGANVLTF. The CDR3 DNA reads TGTGCCATCAGTGCGACAGATTTAGGCTCTGGGGCCAACGTCCTGACTTTC.

The chain couples TRBV7-2 to TRBJ2-7; possible D gene TRBD2, 5 bases. Germline loops: CDR1 SGHTA, CDR2 FQGNSA. The V end was cut by 2 bases, the J end by 1 base, with 12 bases between. The CDR3 totals 15 residues. CDR3 residues: CASSLYSGDSYEQYF. CDR3 nucleotide sequence: TGTGCCAGCAGCTTATACTCCGGGGATTCCTACGAGCAGTACTTC.

The chain couples TRBV28 to TRBJ2-7; D remains unclear. The CDR3 extends over 14 amino acids. V dropped 7 bases and J dropped 0 bases, with 13 bases sitting between them. Germline V gives CDR1 MDHEN, CDR2 SYDVKM. Here the CDR3 reads CASTPGDYSYEQYF. The CDR3 DNA sequence: TGTGCCAGCACCCCAGGCGATTACTCCTACGAGCAGTACTTC.

This clone appeared a few times. The genes are TRBV29-1 and TRBJ2-7; a weak D match, TRBD2 (6 bases). Germline CDR1 is SQVTM and CDR2 is ANQGSEA. This CDR3 contains 13 residues. The ends were cut back, 2 bases at V and 0 bases at J, with 8 bases in the middle. The CDR3 region is CSVEIGSSYEQYF. The DNA of the CDR3 is TGCAGCGTTGAAATCGGGAGCTCCTACGAGCAGTACTTC.

This chain joins TRBV7-3 and TRBJ2-3; 10 bases fit TRBD2. From germline, CDR1 is SGHTA and CDR2 FQGTGA. V lost 3 bases to trimming and J lost 3 bases; unmatched junction nucleotides: 9. This CDR3 spans 17 amino acids. The CDR3 is CASSLAMGSGRTDTQYF. CDR3 DNA sequence: TGTGCCAGCAGCTTGGCGATGGGTAGCGGGAGGACAGATACGCAGTATTTT. The full variable domain, in which reference TRBV7-3 and TRBJ2-3 provide the parts outside the CDR3, is GAGVSQTPSNKVTEKGKYVELRCDPISGHTALYWYRQSLGQGPEFLIYFQGTGAADDSGLPNDRFFAVRPEGSVSTLKIQRTERGDSAVYLCASSLAMGSGRTDTQYFGPGTRLTVL.

The chain recombines TRBV5-5 with TRBJ2-1, with TRBD2 matching 12 bases. This CDR3 contains 15 residues. Trimming removed 5 bases from V and 5 bases from J; junction bases left unmatched: 5. Germline V gives CDR1 SGHKS, CDR2 YYEKEE (reference sequence). The CDR3 region has the DNA TGTGCCAGCAGTTCCTGGACTAGCGGGAACAATGAGCAGTTCTTC. Protein: CASSSWTSGNNEQFF. Complete variable domain (other parts from reference TRBV5-5 and TRBJ2-1): DAGVTQSPTHLIKTRGQQVTLRCSPISGHKSVSWYQQVLGQGPQFIFQYYEKEERGRGNFPDRFSARQFPNYSSELNVNALLLGDSALYLCASSSWTSGNNEQFFGPGTRLTVL.

This chain links TRBV18 with TRBJ2-1; D is perhaps TRBD2 (5 bases). The CDR3 has 14 amino acids. V was shortened by 3 bases and J by 7 bases, with 13 bases between the two germline ends. Germline values: CDR1 KGHSH, CDR2 LQKENI. CDR3 sequence: CASSPGAQRNEQFF. The DNA of the CDR3 is TGTGCCAGCTCACCCGGAGCCCAGCGGAATGAGCAGTTCTTC.

This clone showed up just once. The chain combines TRBV5-1 with TRBJ2-2; 10 bases match TRBD2. V dropped 0 bases and J dropped 6; count of bases not matched to a gene: 2. The CDR3 spans 15 residues. CDR1 SGHRS and CDR2 YFSETQ come from the germline V gene. Written as DNA, the CDR3 is TGCGCCAGCAGCTTGGCAGCGGGAGGGCCCGGGGAGCTGTTTTTT. Its translation: CASSLAAGGPGELFF.

The table lists this clone with many counts. This chain connects TRBV7-6 to TRBJ2-7; TRBD1 might be the D (5 bases). The CDR3 covers 12 residues. Trimming removed 6 bases from V and 6 bases from J, with 12 bases in between. Germline V gene lookup returns CDR1 SGHVS and CDR2 FNYEAQ. The CDR3: CASSLSTGEQYF. The CDR3 nucleotides are TGTGCCAGCAGTTTAAGCACAGGCGAGCAGTACTTC. Together with reference TRBV7-6 and TRBJ2-7, the CDR3 gives the full variable domain: GAGVSQSPRYKVTKRGQDVALRCDPISGHVSLYWYRQALGQGPEFLTYFNYEAQQDKSGLPNDRFSAERPEGSISTLTIQRTEQRDSAMYRCASSLSTGEQYFGPGTRLTVT.

This clone was picked up a small number of times. V gene TRBV28 combines with J gene TRBJ1-3; TRBD1 might be the D (5 bases). The CDR3 is made up of 14 amino acids. Trimming pared 7 bases from V and 0 bases from J, leaving 10 bases between. Germline CDR1 is MDHEN and CDR2 is SYDVKM. CDR3 DNA sequence: TGTGCCAGCATCCAGGGCAGCTCTGGAAACACCATATATTTT. Translation: CASIQGSSGNTIYF.

The CDR3 bases are TGTGCCAGCAGCTCGACCCTTAATGGAGGCACAGATACGCAGTATTTT. It specifies CASSSTLNGGTDTQYF. The chain carries TRBV5-4 and TRBJ2-3; D is unclear. The CDR3 has 16 amino acids. The V end lost 3 bases, the J end lost 1 base, and 15 bases lay between the germline ends. The germline gives CDR1 SGHNT, CDR2 YYREEE (reference sequence). The whole variable domain, filled in from reference TRBV5-4 and TRBJ2-3, reads ETGVTQSPTHLIKTRGQQVTLRCSSQSGHNTVSWYQQALGQGPQFIFQYYREEENGRGNFPPRFSGLQFPNYSSELNVNALELDDSALYLCASSSTLNGGTDTQYFGPGTRLTVL.

This clone has just a few counts. The chain employs TRBV19 and TRBJ1-5; TRBD1 matches 7 bases. Germline values: CDR1 LNHDA, CDR2 SQIVND (reference sequence). The junction had 6 bases not matched to a gene; V was cut back by 6 bases and J by 1 base. This CDR3 has 15 amino acids. The CDR3 sequence is CASRRDRASNQPQHF. DNA of the CDR3: TGTGCCAGTAGAAGAGACAGGGCAAGCAATCAGCCCCAGCATTTT. Full variable domain (outside the CDR3, taken from reference TRBV19 and TRBJ1-5): DGGITQSPKYLFRKEGQNVTLSCEQNLNHDAMYWYRQDPGQGLRLIYYSQIVNDFQKGDIAEGYSVSREKKESFPLTVTSAQKNPTAFYLCASRRDRASNQPQHFGDGTRLSIL.

CDR3: CAISATGNTEAFF. The CDR3 coding sequence is TGTGCCATCAGTGCGACAGGGAACACTGAAGCTTTCTTT. V usage is TRBV10-3 and J usage is TRBJ1-1, with a weak D call TRBD1 (6 bases). The V gene lost 4 bases and the J gene lost 1 base, with 7 bases spanning the gap. This CDR3 is built from 13 residues. Germline V gene data show CDR1 as ENHRY and CDR2 as SYGVKD.

This clone was recorded once. This chain links TRBV7-2 with TRBJ1-2; perhaps TRBD1 as D (6 bases). The CDR3 runs 15 residues. Germline values: CDR1 SGHTA, CDR2 FQGNSA. Trimming removed 5 bases from V and 4 bases from J, with 17 bases in between. Here the CDR3 reads CASSPRTAESYGYTF. CDR3 nucleotide sequence: TGTGCCAGCAGCCCCCGGACAGCCGAGAGCTATGGCTACACCTTC.

For the CDR3, the DNA is TGTGCCAGCTCCGAGACCTACGAGCAGTACTTC. This encodes CASSETYEQYF. The V and J genes are TRBV18 and TRBJ2-7; D remains unclear. In germline, CDR1 is KGHSH, CDR2 LQKENI. V was pared by 6 bases and J by 2 bases, with 5 bases between. The CDR3 is 11 amino acids.

This clone came up once. In DNA, the CDR3 is TGTGCCAGCAGCTCTCCCCTAGCGGGAGGGTATGGCGGGGAGCTGTTTTTT. Protein sequence: CASSSPLAGGYGGELFF. The V gene is TRBV5-8, the J gene TRBJ2-2, with 12 positions matching TRBD2. V was pared by 3 bases and J by 7 bases, with 10 bases of the junction left unmatched. This CDR3 contains 17 residues. Germline V gene lookup returns CDR1 SGHTS and CDR2 YDEGEE.

This clone was counted only a few times. The chain combines TRBV2 with TRBJ2-5; 9 bases map to TRBD2. The CDR3 contains 15 residues. The V and J ends lost 6 bases and 4 bases, in that order; junction bases with no gene match: 9. Germline CDR1 SNHLY, CDR2 FYNNEI. CDR3 loop: CASSPGSSGGETQYF. The CDR3 DNA is TGTGCCAGCAGCCCCGGGAGTAGCGGGGGAGAGACCCAGTACTTC. The full variable domain, its missing parts supplied by reference TRBV2 and TRBJ2-5, is EPEVTQTPSHQVTQMGQEVILRCVPISNHLYFYWYRQILGQKVEFLVSFYNNEISEKSEIFDDQFSVERPDGSNFTLKIRSTKLEDSAMYFCASSPGSSGGETQYFGPGTRLLVL.

This clone was seen a handful of times. The V gene is TRBV11-2, the J gene TRBJ2-3; 9 bases are a match to TRBD1. The CDR3 has 15 residues. With V trimmed by 5 bases and J by 1 base, 4 bases remained unmatched. Germline CDR1 reads SGHAT; CDR2 reads FQNNGV. The CDR3 nucleotides are TGTGCCAGCAGCCGCAGACAGGGGGGCACAGATACGCAGTATTTT. As protein: CASSRRQGGTDTQYF.

V gene TRBV3-1 (or the pseudogene TRBV3-2) combines with J gene TRBJ2-7, with 7 bases aligning to TRBD2. The CDR3 is made up of 15 amino acids. Germline loops: CDR1 LGHDT, CDR2 YNNKEL (reference sequence). V lost 1 base to trimming and J lost 2 bases; unmatched junction nucleotides: 5. CDR3 amino acids: CASSQGLAFTYEQYF. The CDR3 DNA reads as TGTGCCAGCAGCCAAGGACTAGCTTTTACCTACGAGCAGTACTTC.

This clone has a handful of counts. This chain joins TRBV30 and TRBJ2-7; possibly TRBD1 for D (6 bases). Trimming took off 1 base at V and 4 bases at J, with 17 bases between the two ends. CDR1 is GTSNPN and CDR2 is SVGIG in the germline V gene (reference sequence). This CDR3 region has 15 residues. CDR3 loop: CAWSAGQGIVYEQYF. CDR3 nucleotide sequence: TGTGCCTGGAGTGCGGGGCAGGGGATCGTGTACGAGCAGTACTTC.

This chain joins TRBV28 and TRBJ2-1, with a possible D match to TRBD2 (6 bases). The CDR3 has 13 residues. V gave up 10 bases and J gave up 2 bases, with 12 bases separating them. Germline values: CDR1 MDHEN, CDR2 SYDVKM. The chain's CDR3 is CATRLGTYNEQFF. For the CDR3, the DNA is TGTGCCACCCGACTAGGAACCTACAATGAGCAGTTCTTC.